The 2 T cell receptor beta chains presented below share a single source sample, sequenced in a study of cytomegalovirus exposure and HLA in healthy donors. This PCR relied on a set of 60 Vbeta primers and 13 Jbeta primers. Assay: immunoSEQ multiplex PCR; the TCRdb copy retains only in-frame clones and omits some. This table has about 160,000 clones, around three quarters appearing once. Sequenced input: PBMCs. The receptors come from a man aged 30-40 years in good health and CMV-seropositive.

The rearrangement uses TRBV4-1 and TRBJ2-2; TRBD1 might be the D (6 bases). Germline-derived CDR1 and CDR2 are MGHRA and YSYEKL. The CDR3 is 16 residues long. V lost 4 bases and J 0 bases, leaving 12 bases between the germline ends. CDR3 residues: CASSLAGTSNTGELFF. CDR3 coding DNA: TGCGCCAGCAGCCTAGCCGGGACATCGAACACCGGGGAGCTGTTTTTT.

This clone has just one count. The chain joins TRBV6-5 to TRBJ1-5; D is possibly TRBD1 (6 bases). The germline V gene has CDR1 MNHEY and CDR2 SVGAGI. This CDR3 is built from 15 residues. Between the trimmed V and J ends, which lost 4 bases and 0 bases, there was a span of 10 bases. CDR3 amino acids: CASSFHRASNQPQHF. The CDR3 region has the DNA TGTGCCAGCAGTTTCCACAGGGCTAGCAATCAGCCCCAGCATTTT.